The clone carrying this T cell receptor beta chain was observed a few times. No antigen is known for it. Germline V CDR1 and CDR2: DFQATT, SNEGSKA (reference sequence). V was trimmed by 8 bases and J by 5 bases, leaving 13 bases between them. The length of the CDR3 is 12 residues. Full-length variable regions came from constant-region reverse primers plus semi-nested Nested Universal Primer A PCR. TCRdb called the 5' RACE reads again in MiXCR, with one record for every CDR3 protein. The sample has roughly 46,000 distinct CDR3 sequences; about 28% are singletons. Study results and caveats: Greatest tumor Treg TCR overlap was with tumor naive CD4+ cells.

The sample comprised naive CD4+ T cells sorted from blood. The sample's subset: naive CD4+ T cells, CD4+CD45RA+CD25-. This sequence was found in a female donor with breast cancer. The rearrangement uses TRBV20-1 and TRBJ1-5, with D possibly TRBD1 on 6 matching bases. The CDR3 sequence is CSTGTSHQPQHF. Here the CDR3 DNA reads TGCAGTACCGGGACATCCCATCAGCCCCAGCATTTT.